This T cell receptor (beta chain) was identified during a study of T-cell memory formation after mild COVID-19. Study-wide results and limits: Contracting CD4+ clones were located mainly in CM and EM, and CD8+ clones in EMRA. Detection of some responders pre-infection suggested pre-existing cross-reactive memory T cells participated. While clones contracting from day 15 to 85 were balanced between CD4 and CD8, later expanders leaned CD4+.

Concerning this clonotype itself: Its specificity is not known.

V lost 3 bases and J lost 5; bases outside the gene matches: 11. There are 16 residues in the CDR3. Barcoded TCR alpha and TCR beta cDNA libraries with UMIs came from 5'RACE using constant-segment primers. Each CDR3 protein gets one entry after TCRdb re-called the 5' RACE reads with MiXCR. The sample lists about 180,000 distinct CDR3 sequences, around 16% seen once, with approximately 2% in the top ten. The sequence was collected from an adult woman who had mild COVID-19 (a few samples of this study predate the infection). Cell type and time point are not known. This sequence joins TRBV12-3 or TRBV12-4 and TRBJ2-5; 8 nucleotides agree with TRBD2. Sequenced material: PBMCs or a T cell subset sorted from them (not recorded which). The CDR3 loop is CASSFFAGGGDETQYF. Written as DNA, the CDR3 is TGTGCCAGCAGTTTTTTTGCGGGGGGAGGGGATGAGACCCAGTACTTC.